This paragraph reports one T cell receptor beta chain. In blood CD8+ and CD4+ T cells, TCR beta underwent sequencing. Definite or probable Susac syndrome was diagnosed using recently defined diagnostic criteria. The length of the CDR3 is 14 residues. V gave up 6 bases and J gave up 8 bases, with 14 bases separating them. CDR1 is MNHNS and CDR2 is SASEGT in the germline V gene. The data were taken from a study of CD8 T cells in Susac syndrome. Overall study context: Patients with Susac syndrome were, at the time of blood collection, therapy-naive, maintained on corticosteroids, or maintained on intravenous immunoglobulin alone.

The RNA, 0.5 to 1 ug, was put through reverse transcription using random hexamers. TCRdb reprocessed the immunoSEQ multiplex PCR reads with MiXCR, giving one entry per CDR3 protein. The profile shows 150,000 to 200,000 distinct CDR3 sequences, 75% to 95% of them singletons. Input material: CD4+ T cells from PBMCs. This chain joins TRBV6-1 and TRBJ1-6; no clear D gene. The TCR sequence derives from a human donor with Susac syndrome. CDR3 protein: CASRLHGRDSPLHF. CDR3 nucleotides: TGTGCCAGCAGACTACACGGGCGGGATTCACCCCTCCACTTT.